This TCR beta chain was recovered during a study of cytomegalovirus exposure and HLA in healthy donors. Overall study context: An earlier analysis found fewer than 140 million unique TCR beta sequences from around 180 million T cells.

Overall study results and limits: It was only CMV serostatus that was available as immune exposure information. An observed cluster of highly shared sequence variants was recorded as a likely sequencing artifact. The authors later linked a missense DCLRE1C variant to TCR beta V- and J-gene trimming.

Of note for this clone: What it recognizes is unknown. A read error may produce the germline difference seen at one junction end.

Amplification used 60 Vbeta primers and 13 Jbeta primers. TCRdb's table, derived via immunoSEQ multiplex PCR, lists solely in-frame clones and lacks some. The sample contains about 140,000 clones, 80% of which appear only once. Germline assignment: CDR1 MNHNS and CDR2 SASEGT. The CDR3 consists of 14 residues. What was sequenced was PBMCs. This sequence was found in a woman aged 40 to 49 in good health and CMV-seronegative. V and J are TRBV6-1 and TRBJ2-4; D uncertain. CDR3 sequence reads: CASSESGSGNSQYF. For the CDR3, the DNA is TGTGCCAGCAGTGAATCTGGGTCTGGAAACAGTCAGTACTTC.